These 18 T cell receptor beta chains were all obtained from the same sample, sequenced in a study of cytomegalovirus exposure and HLA in healthy donors (dated 2017 in TCRdb). Receptor libraries were prepared by the immunoSEQ multiplex PCR assay. For the multiplex PCR, a mixture combining 60 forward primers for TCR Vbeta segments and 13 reverse primers for TCR Jbeta segments was used. TCRdb retrieved this table from immuneACCESS and kept in-frame rearrangements only. Not all clones are present; in checked studies, unresolved V genes account for under half, and no reason is known for the remainder. For this sample the table gives roughly 170,000 clones, of which roughly 80% were detected only once. The ten largest clones add up to about 7% of the sample. Sequenced: PBMCs. These receptors originate from a man aged 30 to 45 in good health and CMV-seropositive.

CDR3 loop: CATVAGTGFEGNTEAFF. For the CDR3, the DNA is TGTGCCACCGTGGCCGGGACAGGGTTTGAGGGAAACACTGAAGCTTTCTTT. The V call is TRBV15, the J call TRBJ1-1; 9 bases align to TRBD1. Germline V gene data show CDR1 as LNHNV and CDR2 as YYDKDF (reference sequence). Losses at the gene ends were 8 bases for V and 2 bases for J; bases not matched to a gene: 15. This CDR3 has 17 amino acids.

The chain has TRBV30 and TRBJ2-7; 11 bases are a match to TRBD1. The junction had 8 bases not matched to a gene; V was cut back by 2 bases and J by 5 bases. Germline lookup yields CDR1 GTSNPN and CDR2 SVGIG (reference sequence). The CDR3 runs to 15 residues. CDR3 DNA sequence: TGTGCCTGGAGTCCCGGGACAGGGGGAGCCGACGAGCAGTACTTC. It specifies CAWSPGTGGADEQYF.

The chain links TRBV5-8 to TRBJ2-5; 10 bases map to TRBD2. The V gene end was trimmed by 2 bases and the J gene end by 4 bases; junction bases not matched to a gene: 8. The CDR3 has 16 amino acids. The V gene's germline CDR1 is SGHTS and CDR2 YDEGEE. The CDR3 DNA is TGTGCCAGCAGCTTAGGAGGAGCGGGAGGGGGAGAGACCCAGTACTTC. Encoded protein: CASSLGGAGGGETQYF.

This chain joins TRBV6-5 and TRBJ2-1, with D possibly matching TRBD1 (6 bases). The CDR3 has 16 amino acids. The V end lost 2 bases, the J end lost 2 bases, and 13 bases lay between the germline ends. Germline V gives CDR1 MNHEY, CDR2 SVGAGI. For the CDR3, the DNA is TGTGCCAGCAGTTACACTGGACAGTTAGCCTACAATGAGCAGTTCTTC. This sequence encodes CASSYTGQLAYNEQFF.

J is TRBJ2-1 and V is TRBV19, with 10 bases identical to TRBD2. V gave up 5 bases and J gave up 5 bases; unmatched junction bases: 12. Germline CDR1 is LNHDA and CDR2 is SQIVND (reference sequence). The CDR3 runs to 17 residues. The CDR3 spells CASSPPPGLANHNEQFF. Written as DNA, the CDR3 is TGTGCCAGTAGTCCCCCCCCGGGACTAGCGAACCACAATGAGCAGTTCTTC.

The gene calls are TRBV30 and TRBJ2-7, with D unresolved. Trimming left V 2 bases short and J 4 bases short, with 9 bases between. The CDR3 is 12 amino acids. Germline CDR1 and CDR2: GTSNPN and SVGIG (reference sequence). The CDR3 DNA reads as TGTGCCTGGAGTATGTCCCGTTACGAGCAGTACTTC. Amino acid sequence: CAWSMSRYEQYF.

This clone showed up just a few times. V is TRBV9 and J is TRBJ2-3, with 11 positions matching TRBD2. This CDR3 is built from 17 residues. Germline CDR1 SGDLS, CDR2 YYNGEE. With 4 bases clipped from V and 3 bases from J, the junction kept 10 bases outside the gene matches. The CDR3: CASSRPTSGSITDTQYF. CDR3 nucleotides: TGTGCCAGCAGCCGACCCACTAGCGGGAGTATTACAGATACGCAGTATTTT.

The chain links TRBV28 to TRBJ1-5; D is possibly TRBD1 (5 bases). The germline CDR1 and CDR2 sequences are MDHEN and SYDVKM. Trimming pared 2 bases from V and 7 bases from J, leaving 15 bases between. This CDR3 region has 15 residues. CDR3 in amino acids: CASSLLNLDSQPQHF. The CDR3 DNA is TGTGCCAGCAGTTTACTGAACTTAGACAGCCAGCCCCAGCATTTT.

Only a few counts were recorded for this clone. V gene TRBV2 combines with J gene TRBJ1-4, with TRBD1 identical over 9 bases. In germline, CDR1 is SNHLY, CDR2 FYNNEI. J lost 8 bases, V lost 6 bases, and 4 bases had no gene match. The CDR3 contains 13 residues. CDR3 residues: CASRGQGGEKLFF. The CDR3 DNA sequence: TGTGCCAGCAGGGGACAGGGAGGGGAAAAACTGTTTTTT.

The chain has TRBV11-3 and TRBJ1-5, with D tentatively TRBD1 (6 bases). This CDR3 has 13 residues. The V end was cut by 5 bases, the J end by 9 bases, with 14 bases between. CDR1 and CDR2 from the germline V gene are SGHNT and YENEEA. CDR3 residues: CASSVTQGSPQHF. Here the CDR3 DNA reads TGTGCCAGCAGCGTAACACAGGGTTCGCCCCAGCATTTT.

This clone has only one observation. CDR3 loop: CASRPGQGAGGTEAFF. CDR3 bases: TGTGCCAGCAGGCCGGGACAGGGGGCGGGTGGGACTGAAGCTTTCTTT. The chain recombines TRBV6-6 with TRBJ1-1, with 12 bases aligning to TRBD1. The J segment lost 5 bases and the V segment lost 6 bases, leaving 10 bases of the junction unmatched. The CDR3 length is 16 residues. Germline CDR1 MNHNY, CDR2 SVGAGI (reference sequence).

The chain joins TRBV10-2 to TRBJ2-6; 7 nucleotides align to TRBD1. Trimming removed 4 bases from V and 0 bases from J; junction bases left unmatched: 6. Germline V lookup: CDR1 WSHSY, CDR2 SAAADI. The CDR3 is made up of 17 amino acids. This chain's CDR3 is CASSGGDSPSGANVLTF. The CDR3, as DNA: TGCGCCAGCAGTGGTGGGGACAGTCCCTCTGGGGCCAACGTCCTGACTTTC.

The rearrangement joins TRBV5-1 to TRBJ2-5; possible D gene TRBD1, 6 bases. Trimming removed 0 bases at V and 5 bases at J, with 11 bases between. Germline V gene data show CDR1 as SGHRS and CDR2 as YFSETQ. The CDR3 spans 14 residues. Written as DNA, the CDR3 is TGCGCCAGCAGCTTGGAACAGGGCAGGGAGACCCAGTACTTC. Its protein is CASSLEQGRETQYF.

The V and J genes are TRBV6-6 and TRBJ2-6, with a tentative D call TRBD2 (6 bases). Per the germline V gene, CDR1 is MNHNY and CDR2 is SVGAGI (reference sequence). The CDR3 contains 16 residues. V gave up 7 bases and J gave up 0 bases, with 13 bases separating them. In DNA, the CDR3 is TGTGCCAGCACTCCATCGGGGGACTCTGGGGCCAACGTCCTGACTTTC. Translated, it gives CASTPSGDSGANVLTF.

The chain is built from TRBV19 and TRBJ1-1; D ambiguous. CDR3 length equals 14 residues. V lost 1 base, J lost 1 base, and 7 bases lay in between. Germline V gene data show CDR1 as LNHDA and CDR2 as SQIVND (reference sequence). DNA for the CDR3: TGTGCCAGTAGTATAGGGCCTTCGAACACTGAAGCTTTCTTT. This translates into CASSIGPSNTEAFF.

The rearrangement uses TRBV28 and TRBJ1-6, with unresolved D. The CDR3 is 15 residues long. Trimming stripped 6 bases from V and 7 bases from J, with 16 bases between. Germline V CDR1 and CDR2: MDHEN, SYDVKM. The CDR3 region is CASSNIEGLNSPLHF. CDR3 bases: TGTGCCAGCAGCAACATTGAGGGATTGAATTCACCCCTCCACTTT.

This chain uses TRBV10-1 with TRBJ2-1; D is perhaps TRBD1 (6 bases). Germline CDR1 WNHNN, CDR2 SYGVQD (reference sequence). V lost 2 bases to trimming and J lost 6 bases, with 17 bases between them. The CDR3 length is 16 residues. The CDR3 protein is CASSETGIVVSNEQFF. The CDR3, as DNA: TGCGCCAGCAGTGAGACAGGGATCGTCGTGAGCAATGAGCAGTTCTTC.

This sequence joins TRBV5-8 and TRBJ2-3, with TRBD1 identical over 8 bases. The junction had 1 base not matched to a gene; V was cut back by 4 bases and J by 6 bases. The germline V gene has CDR1 SGHTS and CDR2 YDEGEE. The CDR3 consists of 12 residues. CDR3 DNA: TGTGCCAGCAGCCGGACAGGGGATACGCAGTATTTT. Translated, it gives CASSRTGDTQYF.